These 10 T cell receptor beta chains were all obtained from the same sample, sequenced in a study of T cells in Graves' hyperthyroidism and ophthalmopathy. Authors of the study amplified TCR beta CDR3 regions from RNA transcripts. First-round RT-PCR with HTBI primers amplified the TCR CDR3 region. Each CDR3 protein gets one entry after TCRdb re-called the multiplex PCR reads with MiXCR. The repertoire holds fewer than 650,000 distinct CDR3 sequences, about 46% seen once, with about two fifths in the top ten. Material for sequencing was peripheral blood or thyroid tissue (not recorded which). The receptors originated from an adult woman with Graves' disease, either hyperthyroidism or ophthalmopathy (not recorded which).

The V call is TRBV7-3, the J call TRBJ2-7; D might be TRBD2 (6 bases). The V gene's germline CDR1 is SGHTA and CDR2 FQGTGA. Trimming took 1 base from V and 3 from J, leaving 10 bases between them. CDR3 length equals 14 residues. The CDR3 DNA reads TGTGCCAGCAGCTTAATGGAGGGGATCTACGAGCAGTACTTC. Protein sequence: CASSLMEGIYEQYF.

This clonotype came up once. This chain connects TRBV19 to TRBJ2-5; unclear D gene. Germline CDR1 and CDR2: LNHDA and SQIVND (reference sequence). V shed 3 bases and J shed 2 bases, with 7 bases lying between them. The length of the CDR3 is 13 residues. The CDR3 sequence is CASSIFPQETQYF. The CDR3, as DNA: TGTGCCAGTAGTATTTTCCCACAAGAGACCCAGTACTTC.

About this clonotype: Germline is not matched at one junction end, which may reflect a read error. The genes are TRBV7-2 and TRBJ2-5; D perhaps matches TRBD2 (5 bases). The CDR3 covers 17 residues. CDR1 is SGHTA, CDR2 FQGNSA, per germline. CDR3 DNA: TGTGCCAGCAGCCTCCTTACCCCGGGGTCAGGAGGAGAGGCCCAGTACTTC. It codes for CASSLLTPGSGGEAQYF.

J is TRBJ2-1 and V is TRBV2; D may correspond to TRBD1 or TRBD2 (5 bases each). CDR1 and CDR2 (germline): SNHLY, FYNNEI. Between the trimmed V and J ends, which lost 4 bases and 4 bases, there was a span of 11 bases. The CDR3 consists of 14 residues. As DNA, the CDR3 is TGTGCCAGCAGTGTACCAGGGAGTTACAATGAGCAGTTCTTC. This translates into CASSVPGSYNEQFF.

The rearrangement joins TRBV12-3 or TRBV12-4 to TRBJ1-2; 9 positions agree with TRBD1. The CDR3 is 15 residues long. J gave up 7 bases and V 5 bases, and 11 bases lay outside the gene matches. CDR3 protein: CASSPPGTGRGGYTF. As DNA, the CDR3 is TGTGCCAGCAGTCCTCCCGGGACAGGGAGAGGTGGCTACACCTTC.

V and J are TRBV10-1 and TRBJ2-7, with D perhaps TRBD1 or TRBD2 (6 bases each). CDR1 and CDR2 from the germline V gene are WNHNN and SYGVQD (reference sequence). This CDR3 is 15 amino acids long. Between the trimmed V and J ends, which lost 6 bases and 2 bases, there was a span of 17 bases. CDR3 sequence (DNA): TGCGCCAGCAGCGACAACAAGGGGGGTGCCTACGAGCAGTACTTC. Encoded protein: CASSDNKGGAYEQYF.

The rearrangement links TRBV19 to TRBJ1-5; the D is unclear. The CDR3 is made up of 13 amino acids. The germline V and J ends were trimmed by 5 bases and 6 bases, with 11 bases remaining between them. The V gene's germline CDR1 is LNHDA and CDR2 SQIVND (reference sequence). The DNA of the CDR3 is TGTGCCAGTAGTTCCAGTTTGGGTCAGCCCCAGCATTTT. Translating gives CASSSSLGQPQHF.

There are many counts of this clonotype. In DNA, the CDR3 is TGTGCCAGCAGTTTCGCGGTAGAGAGGGGCTACACCTTC. It is translated as CASSFAVERGYTF. The chain links TRBV12-3 or TRBV12-4 to TRBJ1-2; D unclear. The CDR3 is made up of 13 amino acids. Trimming cost V 3 bases and J 8 bases, with 13 bases left between them.

The rearrangement joins TRBV2 to TRBJ2-7; D possibly uses TRBD1 or TRBD2 (6 bases each). CDR3 length equals 11 residues. Trimming stripped 5 bases from V and 9 bases from J, with 11 bases between. Germline assignment: CDR1 SNHLY and CDR2 FYNNEI. This chain's CDR3 is CASSTEGGQYF. In nucleotides, the CDR3 is TGTGCCAGCAGTACCGAGGGGGGGCAGTACTTC.

This chain uses TRBV7-2 with TRBJ1-2; TRBD1 agrees at 7 bases. The V and J ends lost 3 bases and 4 bases, in that order; junction bases with no gene match: 8. This CDR3 spans 15 amino acids. Germline assignment: CDR1 SGHTA and CDR2 FQGNSA. CDR3 amino acids: CASSFQGGASYGYTF. In nucleotides, the CDR3 is TGTGCCAGCAGCTTTCAGGGGGGGGCTTCCTATGGCTACACCTTC.